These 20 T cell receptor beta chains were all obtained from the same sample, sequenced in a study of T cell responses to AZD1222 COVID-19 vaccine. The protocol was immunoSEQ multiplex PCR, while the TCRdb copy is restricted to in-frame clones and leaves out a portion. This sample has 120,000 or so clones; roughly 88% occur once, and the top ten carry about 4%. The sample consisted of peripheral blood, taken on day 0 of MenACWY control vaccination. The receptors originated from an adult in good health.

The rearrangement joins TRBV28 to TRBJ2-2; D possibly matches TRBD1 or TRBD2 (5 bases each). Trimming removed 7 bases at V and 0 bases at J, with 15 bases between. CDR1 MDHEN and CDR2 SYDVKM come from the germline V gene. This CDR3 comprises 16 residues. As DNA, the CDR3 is TGTGCCAGCAAAATGGGGGAGTTCGCGAACACCGGGGAGCTGTTTTTT. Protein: CASKMGEFANTGELFF.

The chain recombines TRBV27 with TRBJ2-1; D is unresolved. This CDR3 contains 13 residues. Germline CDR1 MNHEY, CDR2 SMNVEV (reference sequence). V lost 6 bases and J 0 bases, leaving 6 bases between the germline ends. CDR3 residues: CASRRNSYNEQFF. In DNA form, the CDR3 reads TGTGCCAGCAGAAGAAACTCCTACAATGAGCAGTTCTTC.

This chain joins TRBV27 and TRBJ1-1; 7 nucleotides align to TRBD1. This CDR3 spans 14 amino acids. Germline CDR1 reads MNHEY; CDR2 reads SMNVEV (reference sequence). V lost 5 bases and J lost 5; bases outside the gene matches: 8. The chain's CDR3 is CASSPQTGVTEAFF. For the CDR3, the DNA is TGTGCCAGCAGTCCACAAACAGGGGTGACTGAAGCTTTCTTT.

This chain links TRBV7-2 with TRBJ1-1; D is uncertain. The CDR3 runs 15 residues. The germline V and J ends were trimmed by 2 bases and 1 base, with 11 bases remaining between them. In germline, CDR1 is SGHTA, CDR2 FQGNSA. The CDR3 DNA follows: TGTGCCAGCAGCTTACCTGGCCTTCGGAACACTGAAGCTTTCTTT. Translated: CASSLPGLRNTEAFF.

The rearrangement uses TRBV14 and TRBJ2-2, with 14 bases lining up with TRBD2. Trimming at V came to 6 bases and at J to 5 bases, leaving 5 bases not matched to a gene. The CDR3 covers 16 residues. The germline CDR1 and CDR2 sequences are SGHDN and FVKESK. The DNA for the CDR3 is TGTGCCAGCAGAGGGACTAGCGGGAGAAGTACCGGGGAGCTGTTTTTT. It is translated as CASRGTSGRSTGELFF.

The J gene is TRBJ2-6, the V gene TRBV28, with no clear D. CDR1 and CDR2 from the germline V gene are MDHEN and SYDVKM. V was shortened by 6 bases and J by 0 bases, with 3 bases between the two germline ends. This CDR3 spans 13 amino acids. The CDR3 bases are TGTGCCAGCAGAACCTCTGGGGCCAACGTCCTGACTTTC. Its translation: CASRTSGANVLTF.

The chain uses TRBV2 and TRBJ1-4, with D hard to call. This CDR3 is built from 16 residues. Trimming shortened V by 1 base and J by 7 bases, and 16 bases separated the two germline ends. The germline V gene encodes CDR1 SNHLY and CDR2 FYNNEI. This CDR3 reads CASSEEAGFGREKLFF. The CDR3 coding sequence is TGTGCCAGCAGTGAAGAGGCGGGGTTCGGGCGTGAAAAACTGTTTTTT.

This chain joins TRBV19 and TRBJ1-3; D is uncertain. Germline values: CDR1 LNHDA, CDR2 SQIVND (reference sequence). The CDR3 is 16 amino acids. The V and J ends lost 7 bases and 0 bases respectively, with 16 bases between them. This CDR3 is CASTGSAVHSGNTIYF. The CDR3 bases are TGTGCCAGTACTGGTTCTGCGGTTCACTCTGGAAACACCATATATTTT.

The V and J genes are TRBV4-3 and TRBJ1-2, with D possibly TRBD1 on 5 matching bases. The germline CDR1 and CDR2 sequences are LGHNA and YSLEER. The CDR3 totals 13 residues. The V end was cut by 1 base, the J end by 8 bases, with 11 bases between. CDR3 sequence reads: CASSQGVGVGYTF. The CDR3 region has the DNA TGCGCCAGCAGCCAAGGGGTGGGGGTCGGCTACACCTTC.

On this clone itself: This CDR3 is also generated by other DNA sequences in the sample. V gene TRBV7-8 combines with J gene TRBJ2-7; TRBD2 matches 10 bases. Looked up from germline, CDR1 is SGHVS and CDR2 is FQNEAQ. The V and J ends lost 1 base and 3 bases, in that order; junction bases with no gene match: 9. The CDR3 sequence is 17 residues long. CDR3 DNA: TGTGCCAGCAGCTTAGGGGGTAGCGGGAGGAGAAACTACGAGCAGTACTTC. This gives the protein CASSLGGSGRRNYEQYF.

CDR3 in amino acids: CASSLRYQETQYF. In nucleotides, the CDR3 is TGCGCCAGCAGCTTGCGGTACCAAGAGACCCAGTACTTC. The J gene is TRBJ2-5, the V gene TRBV5-1; D is unresolved. This CDR3 region has 13 residues. V gave up 1 base and J gave up 0 bases, with 4 bases separating them. In germline, CDR1 is SGHRS, CDR2 YFSETQ.

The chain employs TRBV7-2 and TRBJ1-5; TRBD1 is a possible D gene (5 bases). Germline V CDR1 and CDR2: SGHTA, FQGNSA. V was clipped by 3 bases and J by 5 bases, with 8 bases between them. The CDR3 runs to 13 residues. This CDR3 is CASSLGGDQPQHF. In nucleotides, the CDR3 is TGTGCCAGCAGCTTGGGAGGGGATCAGCCCCAGCATTTT.

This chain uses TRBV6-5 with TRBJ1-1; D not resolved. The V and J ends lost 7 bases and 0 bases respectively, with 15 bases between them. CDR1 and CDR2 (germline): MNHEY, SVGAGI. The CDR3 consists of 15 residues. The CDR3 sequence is CASTLEVQMNTEAFF. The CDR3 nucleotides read TGTGCCAGCACCCTCGAGGTTCAAATGAACACTGAAGCTTTCTTT.

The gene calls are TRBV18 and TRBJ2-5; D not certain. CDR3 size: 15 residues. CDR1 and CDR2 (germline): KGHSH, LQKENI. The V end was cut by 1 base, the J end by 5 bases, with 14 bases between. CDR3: CASSPLSGFSETQYF. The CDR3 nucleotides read TGTGCCAGCTCACCACTTTCCGGGTTTTCGGAGACCCAGTACTTC.

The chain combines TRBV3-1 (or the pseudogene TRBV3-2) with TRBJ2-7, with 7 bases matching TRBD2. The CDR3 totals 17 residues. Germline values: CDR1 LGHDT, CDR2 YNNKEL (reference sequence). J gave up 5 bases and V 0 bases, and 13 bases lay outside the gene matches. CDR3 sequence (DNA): TGTGCCAGCAGCCAAGAAGGGAGGGGACCCTTGGAAGACGAGCAGTACTTC. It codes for CASSQEGRGPLEDEQYF.

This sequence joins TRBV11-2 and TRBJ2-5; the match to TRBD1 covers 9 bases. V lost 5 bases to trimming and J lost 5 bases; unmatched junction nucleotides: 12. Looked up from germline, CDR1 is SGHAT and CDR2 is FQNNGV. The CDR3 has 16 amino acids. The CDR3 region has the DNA TGTGCCAGCAGCCTGCGGAGCACAGGGGGCGAGGAGACCCAGTACTTC. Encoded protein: CASSLRSTGGEETQYF.

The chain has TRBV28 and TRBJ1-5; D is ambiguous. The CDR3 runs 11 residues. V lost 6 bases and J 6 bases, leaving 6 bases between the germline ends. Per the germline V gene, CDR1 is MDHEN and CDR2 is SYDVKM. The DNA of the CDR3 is TGTGCCAGCAGCTTCCGTCAGCCCCAGCATTTT. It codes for CASSFRQPQHF.

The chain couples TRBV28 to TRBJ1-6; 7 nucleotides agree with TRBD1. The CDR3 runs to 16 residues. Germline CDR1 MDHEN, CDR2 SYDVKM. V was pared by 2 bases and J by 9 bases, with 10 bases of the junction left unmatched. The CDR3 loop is CASSLENWNRGSPLHF. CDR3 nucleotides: TGTGCCAGCAGTTTAGAGAATTGGAACAGGGGTTCACCCCTCCACTTT.

For the CDR3, the DNA is TGTGCCAGCAGTTTCGCGAAAGGGGCCACGAATCAGCCCCAGCATTTT. Protein: CASSFAKGATNQPQHF. The chain uses TRBV27 and TRBJ1-5; TRBD1 is a possible D gene (5 bases). V lost 3 bases and J 4 bases, leaving 16 bases between the germline ends. Germline CDR1 is MNHEY and CDR2 is SMNVEV (reference sequence). This CDR3 spans 16 amino acids.

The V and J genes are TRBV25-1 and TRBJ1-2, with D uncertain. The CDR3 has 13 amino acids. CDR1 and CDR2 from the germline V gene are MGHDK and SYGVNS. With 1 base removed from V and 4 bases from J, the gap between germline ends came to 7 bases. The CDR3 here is CASSESVSYGYTF. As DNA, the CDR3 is TGTGCCAGCAGTGAATCAGTTTCCTATGGCTACACCTTC.